The following is a T cell receptor (beta chain) sequence with its context. The target antigen is unknown. In every patient, relapse followed autologous stem cell transplantation, while exposure to brentuximab vedotin differed. Magnetic negative selection was used to purify CD8+ T cells from thawed PBMCs. These data originate in a study of PD-1 blockade in classical Hodgkin lymphoma. Study details: Treatment was intravenous nivolumab, 3 mg/kg every 2 weeks, until progression. Study-wide results and caveats: As was reported, newly diagnosed patients showed lower baseline TCR diversity than healthy donors did.

The protocol was immunoSEQ multiplex PCR, while the TCRdb copy is restricted to in-frame clones and leaves out a portion. The sample yields 5,500 to 7,000 clones, 65% to 85% seen once. Germline CDR1 is SGHTA and CDR2 is FQGNSA. CDR3 length: 13 amino acids. V was trimmed by 1 base and J by 4 bases, leaving 7 bases between them. This clonotype originated in a human donor with classical Hodgkin lymphoma. The gene calls are TRBV7-2 and TRBJ1-2; D gene ambiguous. The material sequenced was CD8+ T cells from blood, taken at baseline. In nucleotides, the CDR3 is TGTGCCAGCAGCTTAGACTTAACCTATGGCTACACCTTC. Its protein is CASSLDLTYGYTF.